The source of this T cell receptor (beta chain) is a study of T cells in Graves' hyperthyroidism and ophthalmopathy. This clonotype has ten or more counts. The CDR3 is 15 residues long. Germline CDR1 is SGHNT and CDR2 is YENEEA. Between the trimmed V and J ends, which lost 0 bases and 2 bases, there was a span of 11 bases. RNA transcripts served as the template for amplifying TCR beta CDR3 regions. First-round RT-PCR of the TCR CDR3 relied on the HTBI primer set. One entry per CDR3 protein, called by TCRdb with MiXCR from the multiplex PCR reads. The sample yields 400,000 or so distinct CDR3 sequences, 11% to 15% seen once.

This receptor was obtained from a man between 45 and 60 years old with Graves' ophthalmopathy. The chain is built from TRBV11-3 and TRBJ2-7, with D perhaps TRBD1 or TRBD2 (5 bases each). What was sequenced was blood. The CDR3 bases are TGTGCCAGCAGCTTAGAGGGGACCGGCGCCTACGAGCAGTACTTC. Its protein is CASSLEGTGAYEQYF.